This TCR beta chain emerged from a study of early stage breast cancer tumors. Study-level results: Enriched TCRB sequences shared across patients were mostly commonly generated sequences.

TCRdb keeps only in-frame clones here, not all; method: immunoSEQ multiplex PCR. The sample comprises about 7,600 clones, approximately 65% of which are singletons, and roughly 7% rests with the top ten. Each tumor contributed about 17-55 mg of diced tissue. On this clone: Its antigen is not identified.

V was trimmed by 1 base and J by 4 bases, leaving 10 bases between them. This CDR3 has 15 residues. Germline V gene lookup returns CDR1 MNHNS and CDR2 SASEGT. This TCR derives from a person aged 70 to 85 with breast cancer. The chain employs TRBV6-1 and TRBJ2-2; unclear D gene. Sequences were obtained from breast tumor tissue. CDR3 in amino acids: CASSEGKAGTGELFF. In DNA, the CDR3 is TGTGCCAGCAGTGAAGGGAAAGCAGGCACCGGGGAGCTGTTTTTT.